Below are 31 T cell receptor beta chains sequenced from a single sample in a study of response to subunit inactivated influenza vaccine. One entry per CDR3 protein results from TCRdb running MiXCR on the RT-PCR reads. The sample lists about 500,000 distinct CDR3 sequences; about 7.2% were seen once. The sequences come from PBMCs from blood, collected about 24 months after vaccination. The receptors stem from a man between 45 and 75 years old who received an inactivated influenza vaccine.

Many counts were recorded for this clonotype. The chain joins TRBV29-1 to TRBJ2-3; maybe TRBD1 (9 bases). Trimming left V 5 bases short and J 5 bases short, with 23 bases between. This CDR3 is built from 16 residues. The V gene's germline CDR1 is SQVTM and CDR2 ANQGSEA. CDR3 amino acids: CSVQREGTGSGDTQYF. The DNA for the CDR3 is TGCAGCGTTCAACGGGAGGGGACAGGGTCTGGAGATACGCAGTATTTT.

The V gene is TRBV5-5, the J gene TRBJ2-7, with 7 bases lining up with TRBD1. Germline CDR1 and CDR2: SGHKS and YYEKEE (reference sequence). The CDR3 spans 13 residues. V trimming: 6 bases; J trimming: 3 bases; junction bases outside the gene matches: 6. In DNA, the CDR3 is TGTGCCAGCACCACGGCAGGGGGCTACGAGCAGTACTTC. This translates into CASTTAGGYEQYF.

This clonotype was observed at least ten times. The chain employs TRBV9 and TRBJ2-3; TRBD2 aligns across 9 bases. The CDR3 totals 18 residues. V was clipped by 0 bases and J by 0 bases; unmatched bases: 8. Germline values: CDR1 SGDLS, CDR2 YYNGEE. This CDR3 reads CASSVGSGLAGSTDTQYF. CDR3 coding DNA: TGTGCCAGCAGCGTAGGATCGGGTCTAGCGGGGAGCACAGATACGCAGTATTTT.

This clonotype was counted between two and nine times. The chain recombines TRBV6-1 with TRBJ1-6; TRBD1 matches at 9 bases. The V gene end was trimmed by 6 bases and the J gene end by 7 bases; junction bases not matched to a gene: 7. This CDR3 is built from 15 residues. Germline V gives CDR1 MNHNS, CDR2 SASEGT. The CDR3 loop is CASSSRGTGNSPLHF. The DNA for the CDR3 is TGTGCCAGCAGCTCACGGGGGACAGGGAATTCACCCCTCCACTTT.

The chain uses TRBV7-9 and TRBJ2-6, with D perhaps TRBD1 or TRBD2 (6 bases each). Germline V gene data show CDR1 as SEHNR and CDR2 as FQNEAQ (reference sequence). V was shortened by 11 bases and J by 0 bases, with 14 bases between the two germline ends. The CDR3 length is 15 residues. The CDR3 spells CASGGWGSGANVLTF. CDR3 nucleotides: TGTGCCTCCGGGGGCTGGGGCTCTGGGGCCAACGTCCTGACTTTC.

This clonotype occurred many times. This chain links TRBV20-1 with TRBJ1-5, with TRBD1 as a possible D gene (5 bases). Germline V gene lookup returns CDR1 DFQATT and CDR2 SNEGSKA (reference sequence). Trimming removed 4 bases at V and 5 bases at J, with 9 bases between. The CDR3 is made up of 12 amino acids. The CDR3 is CSATQGDQPQHF. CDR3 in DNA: TGCAGTGCTACCCAAGGGGATCAGCCCCAGCATTTT.

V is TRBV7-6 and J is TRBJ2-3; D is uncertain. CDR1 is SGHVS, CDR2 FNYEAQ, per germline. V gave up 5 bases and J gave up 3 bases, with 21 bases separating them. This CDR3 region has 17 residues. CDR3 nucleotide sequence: TGTGCCAGCAGCGGTTCCCCAGCGTTACTACTAACAGATACGCAGTATTTT. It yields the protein CASSGSPALLLTDTQYF.

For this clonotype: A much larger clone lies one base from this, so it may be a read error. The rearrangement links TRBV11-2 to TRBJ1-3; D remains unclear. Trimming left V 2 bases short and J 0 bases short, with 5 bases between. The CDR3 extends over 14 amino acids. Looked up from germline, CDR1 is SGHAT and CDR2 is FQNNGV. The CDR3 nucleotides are TGTGCCAGCAGCTTACTGCACTCTGGAAACACCATATATTTT. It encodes CASSLLHSGNTIYF.

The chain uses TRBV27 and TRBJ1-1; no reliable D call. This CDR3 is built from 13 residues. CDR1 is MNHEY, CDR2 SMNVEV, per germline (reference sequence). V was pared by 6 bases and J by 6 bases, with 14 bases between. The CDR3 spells CASSRPGVAEAFF. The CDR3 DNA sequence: TGTGCCAGCAGCCGCCCCGGAGTGGCTGAAGCTTTCTTT.

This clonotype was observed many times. CDR3 sequence reads: CASSQETGGNTGELFF. The CDR3 DNA sequence: TGTGCCAGCAGCCAAGAAACGGGGGGGAACACCGGGGAGCTGTTTTTT. The J gene is TRBJ2-2, the V gene TRBV4-2; 7 positions agree with TRBD2. This CDR3 contains 16 residues. The trim removed 0 bases at V and 1 base at J, leaving 2 bases unmatched. CDR1 is LGHNA, CDR2 YNFKEQ, per germline.

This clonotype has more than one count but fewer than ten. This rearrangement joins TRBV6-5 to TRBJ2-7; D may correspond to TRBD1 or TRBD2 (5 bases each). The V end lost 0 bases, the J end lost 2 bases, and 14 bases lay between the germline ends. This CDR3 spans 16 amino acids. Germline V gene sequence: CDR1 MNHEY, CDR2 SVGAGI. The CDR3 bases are TGTGCCAGCAGTTACTCCAATCCCCCGGGGCCCTACGAGCAGTACTTC. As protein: CASSYSNPPGPYEQYF.

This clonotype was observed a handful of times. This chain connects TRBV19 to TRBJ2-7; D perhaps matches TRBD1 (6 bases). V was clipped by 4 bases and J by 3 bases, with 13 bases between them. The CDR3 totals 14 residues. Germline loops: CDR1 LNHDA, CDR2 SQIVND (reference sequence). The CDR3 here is CASSTKQGRYEQYF. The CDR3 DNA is TGTGCCAGTAGTACTAAACAGGGACGCTACGAGCAGTACTTC.

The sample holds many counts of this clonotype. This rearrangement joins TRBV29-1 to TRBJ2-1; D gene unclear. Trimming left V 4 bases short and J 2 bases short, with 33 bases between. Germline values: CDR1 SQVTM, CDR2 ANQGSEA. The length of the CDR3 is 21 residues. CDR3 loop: CSVVWADPGQVDQMAYNEQFF. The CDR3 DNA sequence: TGCAGCGTTGTATGGGCAGATCCGGGCCAGGTAGACCAGATGGCCTACAATGAGCAGTTCTTC.

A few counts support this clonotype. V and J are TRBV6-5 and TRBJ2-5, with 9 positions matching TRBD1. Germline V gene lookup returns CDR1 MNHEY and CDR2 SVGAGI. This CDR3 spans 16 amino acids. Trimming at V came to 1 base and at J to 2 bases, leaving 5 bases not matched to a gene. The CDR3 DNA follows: TGTGCCAGCAGTTACTATCGGGGACAGGGACAAGAGACCCAGTACTTC. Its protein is CASSYYRGQGQETQYF.

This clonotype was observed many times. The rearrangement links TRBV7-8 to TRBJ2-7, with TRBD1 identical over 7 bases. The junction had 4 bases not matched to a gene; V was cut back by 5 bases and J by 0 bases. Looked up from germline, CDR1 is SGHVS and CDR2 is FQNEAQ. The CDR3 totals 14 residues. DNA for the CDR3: TGTGCCAGCAGCACCGGGACAGTCTCCTACGAGCAGTACTTC. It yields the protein CASSTGTVSYEQYF. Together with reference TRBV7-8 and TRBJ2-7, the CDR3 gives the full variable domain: GAGVSQSPRYKVAKRGQDVALRCDPISGHVSLFWYQQALGQGPEFLTYFQNEAQLDKSGLPSDRFFAERPEGSVSTLKIQRTQQEDSAVYLCASSTGTVSYEQYFGPGTRLTVT.

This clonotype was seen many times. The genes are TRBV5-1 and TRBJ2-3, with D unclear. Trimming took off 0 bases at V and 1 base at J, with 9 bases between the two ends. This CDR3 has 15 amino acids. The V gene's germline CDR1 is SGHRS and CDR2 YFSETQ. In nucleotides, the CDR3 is TGCGCCAGCAGCTTGGCCATTAGGGGCACAGATACGCAGTATTTT. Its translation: CASSLAIRGTDTQYF.

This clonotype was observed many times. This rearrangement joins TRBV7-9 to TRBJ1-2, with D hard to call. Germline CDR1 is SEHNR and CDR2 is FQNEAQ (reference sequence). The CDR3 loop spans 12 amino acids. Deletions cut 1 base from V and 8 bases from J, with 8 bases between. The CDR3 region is CASSLVADGYTF. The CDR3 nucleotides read TGTGCCAGCAGCTTAGTAGCAGACGGCTACACCTTC.

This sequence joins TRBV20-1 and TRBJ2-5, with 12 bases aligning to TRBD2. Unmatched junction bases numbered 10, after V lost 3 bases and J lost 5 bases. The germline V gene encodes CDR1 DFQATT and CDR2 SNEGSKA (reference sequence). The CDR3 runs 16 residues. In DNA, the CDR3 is TGCAGTGCTAGTCCCACCGGGACTAGCGGGCGGGAGACCCAGTACTTC. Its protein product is CSASPTGTSGRETQYF.

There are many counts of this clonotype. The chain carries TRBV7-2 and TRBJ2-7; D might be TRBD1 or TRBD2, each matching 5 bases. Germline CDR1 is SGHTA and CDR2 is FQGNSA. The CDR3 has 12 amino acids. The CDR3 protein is CASRRGRYEQYF. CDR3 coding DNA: TGTGCGAGTCGCCGGGGACGGTACGAGCAGTACTTC.

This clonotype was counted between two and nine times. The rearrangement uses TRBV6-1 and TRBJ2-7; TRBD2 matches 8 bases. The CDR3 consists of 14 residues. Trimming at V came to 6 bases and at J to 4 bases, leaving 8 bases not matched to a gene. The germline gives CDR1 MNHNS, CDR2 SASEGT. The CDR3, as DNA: TGTGCCAGCAGCCTGACTAGCGATCCATACGAGCAGTACTTC. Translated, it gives CASSLTSDPYEQYF.

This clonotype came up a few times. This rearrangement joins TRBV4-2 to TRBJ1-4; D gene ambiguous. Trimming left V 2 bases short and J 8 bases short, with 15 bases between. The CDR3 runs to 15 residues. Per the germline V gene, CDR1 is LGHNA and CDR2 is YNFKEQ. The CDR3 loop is CASSQTGSTEEKLFF. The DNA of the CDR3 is TGTGCCAGCAGCCAAACGGGGTCAACCGAGGAAAAACTGTTTTTT.

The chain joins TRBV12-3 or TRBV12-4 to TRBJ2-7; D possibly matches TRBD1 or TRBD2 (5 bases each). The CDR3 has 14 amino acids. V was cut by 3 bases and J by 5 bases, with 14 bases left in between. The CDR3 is CASSFSARDHEQYF. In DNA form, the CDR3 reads TGTGCCAGCAGTTTTTCCGCCAGGGACCACGAGCAGTACTTC.

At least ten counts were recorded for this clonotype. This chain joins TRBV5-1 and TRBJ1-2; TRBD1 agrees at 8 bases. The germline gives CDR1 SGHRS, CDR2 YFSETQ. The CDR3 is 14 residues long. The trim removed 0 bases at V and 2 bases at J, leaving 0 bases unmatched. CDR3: CASSLGDRNYGYTF. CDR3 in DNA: TGCGCCAGCAGCTTGGGGGACAGGAACTATGGCTACACCTTC.

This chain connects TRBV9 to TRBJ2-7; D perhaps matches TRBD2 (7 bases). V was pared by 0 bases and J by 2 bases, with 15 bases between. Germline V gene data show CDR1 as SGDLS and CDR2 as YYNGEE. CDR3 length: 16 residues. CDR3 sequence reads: CASSVAGGATTYEQYF. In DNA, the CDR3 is TGTGCCAGCAGCGTAGCTGGGGGGGCTACTACCTACGAGCAGTACTTC.

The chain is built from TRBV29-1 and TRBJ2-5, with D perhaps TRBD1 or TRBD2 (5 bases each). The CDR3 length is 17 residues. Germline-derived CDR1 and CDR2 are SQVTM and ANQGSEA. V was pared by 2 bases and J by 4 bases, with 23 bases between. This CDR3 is CSVEIWDPDTLGETQYF. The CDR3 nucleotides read TGCAGCGTTGAAATCTGGGACCCCGACACGTTGGGAGAGACCCAGTACTTC.

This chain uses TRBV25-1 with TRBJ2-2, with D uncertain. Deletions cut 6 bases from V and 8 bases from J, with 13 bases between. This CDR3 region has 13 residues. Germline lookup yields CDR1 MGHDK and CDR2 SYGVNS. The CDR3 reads CASSKNQEGELFF. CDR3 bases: TGTGCCAGCAGCAAGAACCAGGAGGGGGAGCTGTTTTTT.

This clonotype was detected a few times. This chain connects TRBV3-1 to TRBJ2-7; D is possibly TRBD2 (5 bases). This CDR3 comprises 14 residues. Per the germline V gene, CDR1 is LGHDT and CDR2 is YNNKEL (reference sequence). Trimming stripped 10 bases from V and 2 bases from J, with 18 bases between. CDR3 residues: CATSPGIRTYEQYF. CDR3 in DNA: TGTGCCACCTCCCCCGGGATAAGGACCTACGAGCAGTACTTC.

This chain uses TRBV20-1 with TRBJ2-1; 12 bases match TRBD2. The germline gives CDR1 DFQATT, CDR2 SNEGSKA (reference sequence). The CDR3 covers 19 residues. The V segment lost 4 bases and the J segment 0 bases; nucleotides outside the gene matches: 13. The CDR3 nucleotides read TGCAGTGCTACTGGATTGACTAGCGGGGGCTCCTTCTCCTACAATGAGCAGTTCTTC. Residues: CSATGLTSGGSFSYNEQFF.

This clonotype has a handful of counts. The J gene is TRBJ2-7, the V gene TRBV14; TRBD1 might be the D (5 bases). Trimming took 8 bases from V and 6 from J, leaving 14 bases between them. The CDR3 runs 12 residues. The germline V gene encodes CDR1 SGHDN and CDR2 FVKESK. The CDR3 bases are TGTGCCAGCTCGAAAGGGGTAGGCGAGCAGTACTTC. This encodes CASSKGVGEQYF.

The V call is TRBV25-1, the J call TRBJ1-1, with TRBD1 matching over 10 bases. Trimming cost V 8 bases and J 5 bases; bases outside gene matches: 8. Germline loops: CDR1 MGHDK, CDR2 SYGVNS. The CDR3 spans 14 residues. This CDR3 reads CASGRTGGRTEAFF. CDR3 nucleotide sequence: TGTGCCAGCGGCCGGACAGGGGGGCGTACTGAAGCTTTCTTT.

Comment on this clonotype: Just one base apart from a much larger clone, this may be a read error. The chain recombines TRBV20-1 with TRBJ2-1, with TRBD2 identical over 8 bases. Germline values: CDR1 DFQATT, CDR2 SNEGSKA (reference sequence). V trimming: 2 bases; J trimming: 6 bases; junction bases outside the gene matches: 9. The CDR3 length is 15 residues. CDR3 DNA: TGCAGTGCTAGAATATTAGCGGGGCGATGCAATGAGCAGTTCTTC. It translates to CSARILAGRCNEQFF.